This T cell receptor beta chain was captured in a study of cytomegalovirus exposure and HLA in healthy donors. General study results and limits: Investigators reported about 160 TCR beta chains as tied to cytomegalovirus.

In regard to this clone: The antigen is unknown.

CDR1 is SGDLS and CDR2 is YYNGEE in the germline V gene. The V end was cut by 6 bases, the J end by 6 bases, with 16 bases between. The CDR3 has 15 amino acids. The PCR ran on 60 Vbeta and 13 Jbeta primers. Assay used: immunoSEQ multiplex PCR; TCRdb lists only in-frame clones, some missing. Here the sample spans 200,000 or so clones, over 75% being singletons. V and J are TRBV9 and TRBJ1-6; a possible D gene is TRBD1 (5 bases). Sequencing was carried out using PBMCs. This TCR derives from a man in his fifties or sixties in good health and CMV-seronegative. CDR3 sequence (DNA): TGTGCCAGCAACCCATGGGGAGGGGTTAATTCACCCCTCCACTTT. As protein: CASNPWGGVNSPLHF.